This T cell receptor beta chain was retrieved from a study of blood T cell repertoires in COVID-19. Study context: Samples representing acute and convalescent COVID-19 were sourced from the United States, Italy and Spain. PBMCs, B-cell-depleted T cells, or T cells were the source of the cDNA or gDNA that made up the material.

Looked up from germline, CDR1 is SGHTA and CDR2 is FQGNSA. Trimming pared 5 bases from V and 6 bases from J, leaving 14 bases between. The CDR3 runs to 13 residues. In the source study's methods: Reference gene primer amplification in the assay estimated nucleated cell counts. Libraries were prepared by immunoSEQ multiplex PCR; TCRdb keeps only in-frame clonotypes and omits some of them. V and J calls and clone size are those listed in that table; D and trimming were worked out from the DNA. The table lists about 100,000 clones, about 90% of them singletons, with around a tenth in the top ten. The J gene is TRBJ2-7, the V gene TRBV7-2, with D unresolved. Sequences were obtained from peripheral blood. This receptor was identified in a woman under 40 with acute or convalescent COVID-19. This CDR3 is CASSPLGTGEQYF. CDR3 bases: TGTGCCAGCAGCCCCCTCGGAACGGGCGAGCAGTACTTC.